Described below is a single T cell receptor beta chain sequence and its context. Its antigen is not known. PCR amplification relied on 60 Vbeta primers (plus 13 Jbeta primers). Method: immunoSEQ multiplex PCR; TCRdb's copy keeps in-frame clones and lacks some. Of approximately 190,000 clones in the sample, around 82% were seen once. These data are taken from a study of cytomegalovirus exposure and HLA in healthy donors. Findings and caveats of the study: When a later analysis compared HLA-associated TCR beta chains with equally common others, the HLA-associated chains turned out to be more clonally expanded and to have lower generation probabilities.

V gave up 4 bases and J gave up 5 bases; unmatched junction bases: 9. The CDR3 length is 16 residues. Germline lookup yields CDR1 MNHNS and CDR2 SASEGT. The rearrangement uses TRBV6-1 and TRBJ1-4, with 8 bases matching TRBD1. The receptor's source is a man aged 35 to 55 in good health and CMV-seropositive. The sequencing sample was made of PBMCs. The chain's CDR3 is CASSGSWTGNNEKLFF. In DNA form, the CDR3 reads TGTGCCAGCAGTGGGAGCTGGACAGGGAACAATGAAAAACTGTTTTTT.